This T cell receptor (beta chain) was observed in a study of cytomegalovirus exposure and HLA in healthy donors. Germline CDR1 reads SGHAT; CDR2 reads FQNNGV. The V segment lost 4 bases and the J segment 3 bases; nucleotides outside the gene matches: 4. This CDR3 contains 17 residues. The PCR used 60 Vbeta and 13 Jbeta primers. Sequenced by immunoSEQ multiplex PCR; TCRdb stores in-frame clones only, minus some. The profile shows around 74,000 clones, about four fifths of them singletons. This TCR came from a man aged 40-50 years in good health and CMV-seronegative. Sequencing used PBMCs. J is TRBJ2-3 and V is TRBV11-2; TRBD2 matches 16 bases. As DNA, the CDR3 is TGTGCCAGCAGCTCGGGACTAGCGGGGGGGCGGACAGATACGCAGTATTTT. Translated: CASSSGLAGGRTDTQYF.